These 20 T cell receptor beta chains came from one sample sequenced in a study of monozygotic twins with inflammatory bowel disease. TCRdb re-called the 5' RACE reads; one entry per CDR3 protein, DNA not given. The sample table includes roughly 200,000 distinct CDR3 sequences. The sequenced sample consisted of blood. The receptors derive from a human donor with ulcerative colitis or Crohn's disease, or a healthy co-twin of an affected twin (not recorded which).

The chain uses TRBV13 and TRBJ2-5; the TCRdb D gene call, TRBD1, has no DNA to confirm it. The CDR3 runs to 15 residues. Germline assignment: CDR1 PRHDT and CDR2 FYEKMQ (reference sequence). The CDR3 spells CASSPGERYQETQYF.

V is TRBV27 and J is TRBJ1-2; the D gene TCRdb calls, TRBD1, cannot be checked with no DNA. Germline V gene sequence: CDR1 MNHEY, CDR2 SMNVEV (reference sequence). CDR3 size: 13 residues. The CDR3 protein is CASSRPGTYGYTF.

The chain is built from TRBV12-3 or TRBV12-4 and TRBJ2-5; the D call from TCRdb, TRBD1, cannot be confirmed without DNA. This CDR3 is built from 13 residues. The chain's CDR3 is CASSRDNQETQYF.

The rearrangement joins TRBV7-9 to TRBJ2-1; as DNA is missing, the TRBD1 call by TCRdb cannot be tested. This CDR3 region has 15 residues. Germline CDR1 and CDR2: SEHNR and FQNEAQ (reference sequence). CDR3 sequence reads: CASSARTGSYNEQFF.

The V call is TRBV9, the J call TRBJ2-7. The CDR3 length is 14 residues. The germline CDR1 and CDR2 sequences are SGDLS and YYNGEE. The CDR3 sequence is CASSVGGSAYEQYF.

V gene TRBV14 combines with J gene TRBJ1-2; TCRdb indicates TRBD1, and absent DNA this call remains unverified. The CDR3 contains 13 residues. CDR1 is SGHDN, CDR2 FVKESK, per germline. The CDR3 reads CASSRDRVRGYTF.

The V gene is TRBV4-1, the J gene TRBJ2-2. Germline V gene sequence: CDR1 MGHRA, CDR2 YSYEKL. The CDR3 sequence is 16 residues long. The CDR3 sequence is CASSQRFVGNTGELFF.

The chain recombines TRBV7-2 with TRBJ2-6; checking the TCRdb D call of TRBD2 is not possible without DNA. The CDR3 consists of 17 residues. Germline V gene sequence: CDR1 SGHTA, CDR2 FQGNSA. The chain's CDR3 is CASSLDLLGSGANVLTF.

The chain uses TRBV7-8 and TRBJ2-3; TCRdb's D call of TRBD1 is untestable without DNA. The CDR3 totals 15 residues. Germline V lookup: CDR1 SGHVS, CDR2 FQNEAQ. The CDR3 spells CASSFETGNTDTQYF.

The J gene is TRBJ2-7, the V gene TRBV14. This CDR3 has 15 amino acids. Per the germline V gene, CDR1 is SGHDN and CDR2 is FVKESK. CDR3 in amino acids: CASSQALGGVYEQYF. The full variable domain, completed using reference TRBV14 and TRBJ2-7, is EAGVTQFPSHSVIEKGQTVTLRCDPISGHDNLYWYRRVMGKEIKFLLHFVKESKQDESGMPNNRFLAERTGGTYSTLKVQPAELEDSGVYFCASSQALGGVYEQYFGPGTRLTVT.

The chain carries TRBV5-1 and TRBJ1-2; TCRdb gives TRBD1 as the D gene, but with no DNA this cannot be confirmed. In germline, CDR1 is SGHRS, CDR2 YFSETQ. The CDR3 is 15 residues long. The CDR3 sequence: CASSLDLAGVGGYTF.

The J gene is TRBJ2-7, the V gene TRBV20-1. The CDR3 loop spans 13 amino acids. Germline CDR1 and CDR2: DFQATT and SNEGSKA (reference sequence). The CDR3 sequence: CSVDRGASYEQYF.

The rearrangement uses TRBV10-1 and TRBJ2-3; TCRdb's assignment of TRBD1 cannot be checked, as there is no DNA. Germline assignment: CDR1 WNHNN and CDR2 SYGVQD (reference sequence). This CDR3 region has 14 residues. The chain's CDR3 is CASSGGPRTDTQYF.

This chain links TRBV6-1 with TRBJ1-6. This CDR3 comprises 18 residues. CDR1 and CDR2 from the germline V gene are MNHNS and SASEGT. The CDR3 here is CASSEYEYRSSYNSPLHF.

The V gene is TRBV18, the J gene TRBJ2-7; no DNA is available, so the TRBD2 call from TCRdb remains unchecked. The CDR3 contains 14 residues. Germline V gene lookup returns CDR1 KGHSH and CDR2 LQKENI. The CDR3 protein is CASSPQRAHLGQYF. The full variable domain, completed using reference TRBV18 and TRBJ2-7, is NAGVMQNPRHLVRRRGQEARLRCSPMKGHSHVYWYRQLPEEGLKFMVYLQKENIIDESGMPKERFSAEFPKEGPSILRIQQVVRGDSAAYFCASSPQRAHLGQYFGPGTRLTVT.

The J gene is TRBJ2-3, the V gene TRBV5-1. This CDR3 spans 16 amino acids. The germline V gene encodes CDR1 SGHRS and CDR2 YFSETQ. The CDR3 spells CASSSALALSTDTQYF.

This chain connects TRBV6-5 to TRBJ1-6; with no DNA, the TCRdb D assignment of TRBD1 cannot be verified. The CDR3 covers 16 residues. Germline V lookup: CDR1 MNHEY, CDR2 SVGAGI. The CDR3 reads CASSYLRGDLNSPLHF.

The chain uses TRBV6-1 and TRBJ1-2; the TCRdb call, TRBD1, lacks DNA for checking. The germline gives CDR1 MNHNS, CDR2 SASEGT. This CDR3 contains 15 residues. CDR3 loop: CASSVEPGRSYGYTF.

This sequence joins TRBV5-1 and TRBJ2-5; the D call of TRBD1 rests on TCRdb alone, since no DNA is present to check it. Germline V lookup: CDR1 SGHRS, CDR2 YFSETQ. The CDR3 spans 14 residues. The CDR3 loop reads CASSSTGTRETQYF.

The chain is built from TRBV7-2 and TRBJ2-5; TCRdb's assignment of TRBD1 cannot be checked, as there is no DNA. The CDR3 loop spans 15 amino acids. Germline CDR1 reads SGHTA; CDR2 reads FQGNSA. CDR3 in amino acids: CASSTSDRRQETQYF.